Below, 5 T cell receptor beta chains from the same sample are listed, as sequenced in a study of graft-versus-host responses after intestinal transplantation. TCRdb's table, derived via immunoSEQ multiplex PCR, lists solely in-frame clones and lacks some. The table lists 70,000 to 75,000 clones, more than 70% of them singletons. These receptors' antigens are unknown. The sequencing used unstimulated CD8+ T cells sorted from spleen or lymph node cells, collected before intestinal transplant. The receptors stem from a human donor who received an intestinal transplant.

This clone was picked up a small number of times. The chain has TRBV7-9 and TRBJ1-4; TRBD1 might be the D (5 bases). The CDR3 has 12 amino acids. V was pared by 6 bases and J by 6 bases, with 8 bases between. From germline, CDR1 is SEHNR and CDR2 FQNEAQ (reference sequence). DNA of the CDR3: TGTGCCAGCAGGGGGCCTGATGAAAAACTGTTTTTT. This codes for CASRGPDEKLFF.

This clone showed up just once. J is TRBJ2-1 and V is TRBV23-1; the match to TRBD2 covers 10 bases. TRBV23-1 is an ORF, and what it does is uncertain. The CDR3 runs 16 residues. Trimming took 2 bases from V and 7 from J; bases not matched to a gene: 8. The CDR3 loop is CASSQSASGRGNEQFF. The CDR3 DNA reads TGCGCCAGCAGTCAAAGTGCGAGCGGGAGGGGTAATGAGCAGTTCTTC.

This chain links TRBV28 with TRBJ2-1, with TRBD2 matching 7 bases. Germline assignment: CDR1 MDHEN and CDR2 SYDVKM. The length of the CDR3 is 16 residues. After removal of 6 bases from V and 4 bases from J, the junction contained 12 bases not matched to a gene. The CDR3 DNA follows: TGTGCCAGCAGGGCTAGCGGAACACGTTCTTACAATGAGCAGTTCTTC. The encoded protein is CASRASGTRSYNEQFF.

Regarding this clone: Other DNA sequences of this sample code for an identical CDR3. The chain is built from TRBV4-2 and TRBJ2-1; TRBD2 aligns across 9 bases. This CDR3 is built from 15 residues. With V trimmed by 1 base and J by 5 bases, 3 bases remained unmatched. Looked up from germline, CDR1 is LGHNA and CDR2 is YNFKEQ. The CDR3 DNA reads TGTGCCAGCAGCCAAGGGCTAGCGGGGAACAATGAGCAGTTCTTC. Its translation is CASSQGLAGNNEQFF.

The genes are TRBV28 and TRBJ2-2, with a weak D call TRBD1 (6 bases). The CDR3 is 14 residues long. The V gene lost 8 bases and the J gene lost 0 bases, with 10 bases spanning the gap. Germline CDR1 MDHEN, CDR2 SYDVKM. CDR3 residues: CASVGAANTGELFF. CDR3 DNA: TGTGCCAGCGTGGGGGCAGCGAACACCGGGGAGCTGTTTTTT.